This T cell receptor (beta chain) was found in a study of shared clonotypes between healthy human individuals. The CDR3 runs to 13 residues. Per germline, CDR1 MDHEN and CDR2 SYDVKM. The ends were cut back, 7 bases at V and 3 bases at J, with 12 bases in the middle. Here immunoSEQ multiplex PCR was the method, and the copy in TCRdb shows in-frame clones only, minus some. In the table there are 450,000 to 500,000 clones, 70% to 80% of which are singletons. Broader study findings: Deeper or shallower sequencing was expected to change how clonotypes are shared among donors.

For this clone: Its antigen remains unknown.

V and J are TRBV28 and TRBJ1-1, with a weak D call TRBD1 (5 bases). The sequencing input was PBMCs. The sequence was obtained from a woman aged 40 to 50 in good health. Some clones in this sample may be carry-over from other donors' samples. Written as DNA, the CDR3 is TGTGCCAGCATTCCAGGACAATACACTGAAGCTTTCTTT. Encoded protein: CASIPGQYTEAFF.